The T cell receptor (beta chain) under discussion was sequenced for a study of control samples from healthy donors and cancer patients. The protocol was immunoSEQ multiplex PCR, while the TCRdb copy is restricted to in-frame clones and leaves out a portion. The sample has approximately 150,000 clones; about 90% are singletons. There are 16 residues in the CDR3. The V gene's germline CDR1 is SGHTA and CDR2 FQGNSA. The V segment lost 5 bases and the J segment 1 base; nucleotides outside the gene matches: 10. This chain connects TRBV7-2 to TRBJ2-7; 8 bases match TRBD1. The clonotype was recovered from a man in his late teens or twenties in good health. Sequenced material: blood. The CDR3 reads CASSPSGGYGSYEQYF. The CDR3 nucleotides read TGTGCCAGCAGCCCATCAGGGGGCTACGGGTCCTACGAGCAGTACTTC.